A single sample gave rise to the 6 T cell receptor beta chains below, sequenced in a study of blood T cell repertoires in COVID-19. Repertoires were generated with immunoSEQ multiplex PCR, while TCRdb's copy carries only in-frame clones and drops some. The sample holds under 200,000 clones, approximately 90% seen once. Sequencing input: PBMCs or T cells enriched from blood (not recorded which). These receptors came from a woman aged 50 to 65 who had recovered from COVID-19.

CDR3 sequence reads: CASRYSGGTEAFF. The CDR3 bases are TGTGCCAGCAGATATTCAGGGGGCACTGAAGCTTTCTTT. The J gene is TRBJ1-1, the V gene TRBV6-5, with TRBD1 identical over 7 bases. V lost 6 bases, J lost 4 bases, and 5 bases stayed unmatched. From germline, CDR1 is MNHEY and CDR2 SVGAGI. The CDR3 runs 13 residues.

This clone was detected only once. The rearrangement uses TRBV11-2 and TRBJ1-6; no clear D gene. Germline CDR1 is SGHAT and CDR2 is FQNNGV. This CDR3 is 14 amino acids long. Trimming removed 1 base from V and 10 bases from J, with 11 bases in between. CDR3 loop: CASSLVWQISPLHF. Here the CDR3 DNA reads TGTGCCAGCAGCTTAGTTTGGCAGATATCACCCCTCCACTTT.

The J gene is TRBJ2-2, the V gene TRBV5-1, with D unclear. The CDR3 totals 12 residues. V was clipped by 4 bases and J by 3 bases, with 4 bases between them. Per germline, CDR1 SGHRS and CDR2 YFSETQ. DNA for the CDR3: TGCGCCAGCAGCCTACACACCGGGGAGCTGTTTTTT. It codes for CASSLHTGELFF.

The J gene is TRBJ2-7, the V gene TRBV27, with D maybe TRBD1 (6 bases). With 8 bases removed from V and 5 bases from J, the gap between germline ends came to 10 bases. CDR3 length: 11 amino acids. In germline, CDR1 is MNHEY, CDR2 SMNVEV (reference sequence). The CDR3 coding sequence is TGTGCCAGCCAGGGGACCCACGAGCAGTACTTC. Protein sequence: CASQGTHEQYF.

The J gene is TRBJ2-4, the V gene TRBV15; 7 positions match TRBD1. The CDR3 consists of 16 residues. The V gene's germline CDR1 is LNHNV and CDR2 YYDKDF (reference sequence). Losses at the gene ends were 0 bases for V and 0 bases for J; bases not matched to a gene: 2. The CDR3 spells CATSREGGLAKNIQYF. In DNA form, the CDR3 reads TGTGCCACCAGCAGAGAAGGGGGCCTAGCCAAAAACATTCAGTACTTC.

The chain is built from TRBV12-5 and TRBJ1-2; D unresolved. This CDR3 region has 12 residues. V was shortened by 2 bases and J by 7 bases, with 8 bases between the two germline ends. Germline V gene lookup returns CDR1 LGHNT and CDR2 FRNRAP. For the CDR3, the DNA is TGTGCTAGTGGTTTGCCCTATATTGGCTACACCTTC. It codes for CASGLPYIGYTF.